Sequencing of this T cell receptor beta chain was carried out in a study of cytomegalovirus exposure and HLA in healthy donors. General study results and limits: The authors later found TCR association rates varying by HLA locus, with DRB1 most and HLA-C fewest.

The V end was cut by 0 bases, the J end by 4 bases, with 13 bases between. This CDR3 contains 16 residues. The germline V gene has CDR1 MDHEN and CDR2 SYDVKM. For this clone: Antigen: not known.

The primer mix had 60 Vbeta and 13 Jbeta primers. Here immunoSEQ multiplex PCR was the method, and the copy in TCRdb shows in-frame clones only, minus some. The sample has about 180,000 clones; 82% are singletons. The chain joins TRBV28 to TRBJ2-1; tentatively, D is TRBD2 (6 bases). Sequencing input: PBMCs. The TCR comes from a man between 35 and 55 years old in good health and CMV-seronegative. CDR3 residues: CASSLWGAGTYNEQFF. CDR3 nucleotide sequence: TGTGCCAGCAGTTTATGGGGAGCGGGCACTTACAATGAGCAGTTCTTC.